This T cell receptor beta chain was sequenced in a study of Graves' ophthalmopathy and Graves' hyperthyroidism. TCR beta CDR3 amplification used RNA transcripts. Second-round multiplex PCR came after a first-round RT-PCR that employed HTBI primers. TCRdb reprocessed the multiplex PCR reads via MiXCR and lists one record per CDR3 protein. This table holds some 240,000 distinct CDR3 sequences, around 50% found once. With 1 base removed from V and 4 bases from J, the gap between germline ends came to 14 bases. Germline V CDR1 and CDR2: SGHDT, YYEEEE. The CDR3 totals 15 residues. Fresh peripheral blood (around 10 ml) yielded the PBMCs.

Sample: peripheral blood. V and J are TRBV5-6 and TRBJ1-2, with D possibly being TRBD1 (6 bases). This TCR was sampled from an adult man with Graves' ophthalmopathy. CDR3 in DNA: TGTGCCAGCAGCTTGTTCCCGGGGGCAATCTATGGCTACACCTTC. It is translated as CASSLFPGAIYGYTF.